Shown below are 27 T cell receptor beta chains from a single sample sequenced in a study of sequential checkpoint blockade in melanoma. Clones were sequenced by immunoSEQ multiplex PCR, and TCRdb holds only the in-frame ones, with some missing. Among tens of thousands of clones, roughly a third were seen once, and the ten largest hold 1.5% to 2%. The treatment is: randomized to nivolumab then ipilimumab (arm A) or the reverse (arm B). Sample: tumor tissue (inferred from file names), taken from a patient given nivolumab and ipilimumab in sequence. Source of these receptors: a human donor with melanoma.

This clone was found a few times. The rearrangement links TRBV6-8 to TRBJ1-1, with a possible D match to TRBD1 (5 bases). V gave up 10 bases and J gave up 1 base, with 19 bases separating them. Germline CDR1 reads MNHGY; CDR2 reads SAAAGT. The CDR3 is 15 residues long. The CDR3: CATQNWDLQNTEAFF. CDR3 sequence (DNA): TGTGCCACACAAAACTGGGACCTTCAGAACACTGAAGCTTTCTTT.

The rearrangement uses TRBV5-1 and TRBJ2-7, with 9 bases identical to TRBD1. This CDR3 is built from 15 residues. The ends lost 0 bases at V and 0 bases at J; junction bases unmatched: 1. CDR1 is SGHRS and CDR2 is YFSETQ in the germline V gene. The CDR3 reads CASSLAGQGSYEQYF. CDR3 DNA: TGCGCCAGCAGCTTGGCGGGACAGGGCTCCTACGAGCAGTACTTC.

This clone was seen just once. The genes are TRBV19 and TRBJ2-7; no definite D call. The CDR3 runs to 13 residues. CDR1 is LNHDA and CDR2 is SQIVND in the germline V gene (reference sequence). V dropped 4 bases and J dropped 1 base, with 8 bases sitting between them. The CDR3 DNA sequence: TGTGCCAGTAGTAAACCGGGTTCCTACGAGCAGTACTTC. This gives the protein CASSKPGSYEQYF.

This sequence joins TRBV7-1 and TRBJ1-2; TRBD1 aligns across 7 bases. TRBV7-1 has ORF status, its function being uncertain. This CDR3 comprises 13 residues. The ends lost 5 bases at V and 8 bases at J; junction bases unmatched: 8. CDR3 amino acids: CASSEDRSRGYTF. The CDR3 DNA follows: TGTGCCAGCAGCGAGGACAGGTCGAGGGGCTACACCTTC.

The chain links TRBV18 to TRBJ1-1; D remains unclear. The CDR3 is made up of 12 amino acids. The germline gives CDR1 KGHSH, CDR2 LQKENI. V was shortened by 5 bases and J by 1 base, with 5 bases between the two germline ends. CDR3 protein: CASSTGNTEAFF. The CDR3 nucleotides read TGTGCCAGCTCAACCGGGAACACTGAAGCTTTCTTT.

This clone was observed many times. This sequence joins TRBV11-3 and TRBJ2-1; TRBD1 matches at 7 bases. In germline, CDR1 is SGHNT, CDR2 YENEEA. This CDR3 contains 18 residues. J lost 4 bases, V lost 5 bases, and 17 bases had no gene match. This CDR3 reads CASSHPQGPQMGYNEQFF. In nucleotides, the CDR3 is TGTGCCAGCAGCCACCCACAGGGGCCTCAAATGGGGTACAATGAGCAGTTCTTC.

This clone occurred a few times. The chain recombines TRBV6-8 with TRBJ1-5; TRBD1 is a possible D gene (6 bases). V lost 6 bases to trimming and J lost 6 bases, with 18 bases between them. Germline V CDR1 and CDR2: MNHGY, SAAAGT. The CDR3 consists of 15 residues. CDR3 sequence: CASSLQGEELQPQHF. The CDR3 coding sequence is TGTGCCAGCAGCTTACAGGGAGAAGAACTTCAGCCCCAGCATTTT.

This chain connects TRBV11-3 to TRBJ2-2; 8 bases are shared with TRBD2. The CDR3 spans 16 residues. V lost 5 bases and J lost 1; bases outside the gene matches: 6. CDR1 is SGHNT and CDR2 is YENEEA in the germline V gene. In DNA form, the CDR3 reads TGTGCCAGCAGCACCGGACTAGCCATGAACACCGGGGAGCTGTTTTTT. It is translated as CASSTGLAMNTGELFF.

The rearrangement uses TRBV30 and TRBJ1-2; a possible D gene is TRBD1 (6 bases). Trimming took 6 bases from V and 7 from J, leaving 21 bases between them. The CDR3 length is 14 residues. Per the germline V gene, CDR1 is GTSNPN and CDR2 is SVGIG (reference sequence). CDR3 protein: CACRQKQGSSGYTF. The CDR3 DNA follows: TGTGCCTGCCGCCAGAAACAGGGTTCATCTGGCTACACCTTC.

There are a few counts of this clone. This sequence joins TRBV6-8 and TRBJ2-1; TRBD2 might be the D (6 bases). CDR3 size: 12 residues. Germline CDR1 MNHGY, CDR2 SAAAGT. V gave up 1 base and J gave up 8 bases, with 6 bases separating them. CDR3 in amino acids: CASSYWEDEQFF. The CDR3 coding sequence is TGTGCCAGCAGTTACTGGGAGGATGAGCAGTTCTTC.

This clone was counted a few times. The rearrangement joins TRBV11-3 to TRBJ1-4; D is uncertain. Germline V gene data show CDR1 as SGHNT and CDR2 as YENEEA. This CDR3 has 14 residues. The germline V and J ends were trimmed by 3 bases and 4 bases, with 9 bases remaining between them. The CDR3 here is CASSFNTGNEKLFF. The DNA for the CDR3 is TGTGCCAGCAGCTTCAACACGGGTAATGAAAAACTGTTTTTT.

V is TRBV5-1 and J is TRBJ1-1; TRBD1 agrees at 10 bases. The CDR3 extends over 16 amino acids. J gave up 7 bases and V 2 bases, and 11 bases lay outside the gene matches. In germline, CDR1 is SGHRS, CDR2 YFSETQ. The CDR3 here is CASSLLKDRGGSEAFF. The CDR3 DNA is TGCGCCAGCAGCTTACTTAAGGACAGGGGGGGTAGTGAAGCTTTCTTT. Full variable domain (remainder filled in from reference TRBV5-1 and TRBJ1-1): KAGVTQTPRYLIKTRGQQVTLSCSPISGHRSVSWYQQTPGQGLQFLFEYFSETQRNKGNFPGRFSGRQFSNSRSEMNVSTLELGDSALYLCASSLLKDRGGSEAFFGQGTRLTVV.

This clone was counted a few times. The CDR3 extends 1 residue past the end of the read, so its final part is completed from the germline J gene. The rearrangement links TRBV10-3 to TRBJ2-7, with a tentative D call TRBD2 (7 bases). Germline V CDR1 and CDR2: ENHRY, SYGVKD. This CDR3 spans 14 amino acids. Trimming cost V 0 bases and J 4 bases, with 10 bases left between them. Incomplete CDR3 DNA: TGTGCCATCAGTGAGTCCCGGGGGGCGTACGAGCAGTAC. It codes for CAISESRGAYEQY. The whole CDR3 is CAISESRGAYEQYF.

The chain combines TRBV5-1 with TRBJ2-3, with 12 bases matching TRBD1. Germline CDR1 SGHRS, CDR2 YFSETQ. The CDR3 runs 17 residues. V was clipped by 4 bases and J by 5 bases; unmatched bases: 11. CDR3 nucleotide sequence: TGCGCCAGCAGCCCTAACCCGGGACAGGGGGCTTTAGATACGCAGTATTTT. The encoded protein is CASSPNPGQGALDTQYF.

The rearrangement uses TRBV6-8 and TRBJ1-2; 12 bases are a match to TRBD1. The V gene end was trimmed by 6 bases and the J gene end by 0 bases; junction bases not matched to a gene: 5. The CDR3 spans 16 residues. The germline CDR1 and CDR2 sequences are MNHGY and SAAAGT. CDR3 DNA sequence: TGTGCCAGCAGGCCGGGACAGGGGGCTACTAACTATGGCTACACCTTC. Translation: CASRPGQGATNYGYTF.

The V call is TRBV28, the J call TRBJ1-1; TRBD1 might be the D (6 bases). The V end was cut by 5 bases, the J end by 8 bases, with 24 bases between. Germline-derived CDR1 and CDR2 are MDHEN and SYDVKM. The CDR3 runs to 16 residues. The CDR3 is CASSLKASGVAGEAFF. The CDR3 region has the DNA TGTGCCAGCAGTCTAAAAGCCTCAGGGGTGGCAGGGGAAGCTTTCTTT. The whole variable domain, remainder taken from reference TRBV28 and TRBJ1-1, is DVKVTQSSRYLVKRTGEKVFLECVQDMDHENMFWYRQDPGLGLRLIYFSYDVKMKEKGDIPEGYSVSREKKERFSLILESASTNQTSMYLCASSLKASGVAGEAFFGQGTRLTVV.

The sample holds a few counts of this clone. The chain recombines TRBV9 with TRBJ1-5; D ambiguous. CDR3 size: 13 residues. Germline V CDR1 and CDR2: SGDLS, YYNGEE. V dropped 2 bases and J dropped 2 bases, with 5 bases sitting between them. CDR3 bases: TGTGCCAGCAGCGTGGCAGGCAATCAGCCCCAGCATTTT. Translated, it gives CASSVAGNQPQHF.

This clone was picked up many times. The chain combines TRBV11-3 with TRBJ2-7, with D perhaps matching TRBD2 (7 bases). Trimming left V 5 bases short and J 1 base short, with 15 bases between. CDR1 and CDR2 (germline): SGHNT, YENEEA. This CDR3 has 15 residues. Here the CDR3 reads CASSPMRGTSYEQYF. CDR3 DNA sequence: TGTGCCAGCAGCCCTATGCGGGGGACATCCTACGAGCAGTACTTC.

V gene TRBV11-3 combines with J gene TRBJ2-2; 8 nucleotides line up with TRBD2. This CDR3 has 15 residues. CDR1 and CDR2 from the germline V gene are SGHNT and YENEEA. V shed 3 bases and J 5 bases; nucleotides not matched to a gene: 5. CDR3 nucleotides: TGTGCCAGCAGCTTTCGAGGCGGGGGGACCGGGGAGCTGTTTTTT. Translated: CASSFRGGGTGELFF. The full variable domain, completed using reference TRBV11-3 and TRBJ2-2, is EAGVVQSPRYKIIEKKQPVAFWCNPISGHNTLYWYLQNLGQGPELLIRYENEEAVDDSQLPKDRFSAERLKGVDSTLKIQPAELGDSAVYLCASSFRGGGTGELFFGEGSRLTVL.

The CDR3, as DNA: TGTGCCAGCAGCTTGAGTAGACAGGGATTCTACGAGCAGTACTTC. This sequence encodes CASSLSRQGFYEQYF. The chain joins TRBV11-3 to TRBJ2-7; the match to TRBD1 covers 7 bases. CDR3 length: 15 residues. V lost 3 bases to trimming and J lost 3 bases; unmatched junction nucleotides: 8. Germline V gives CDR1 SGHNT, CDR2 YENEEA.

This clone has only one observation. The rearrangement joins TRBV14 to TRBJ1-2; D possibly corresponds to TRBD1 (5 bases). Per the germline V gene, CDR1 is SGHDN and CDR2 is FVKESK. The CDR3 extends over 16 amino acids. V was trimmed by 3 bases and J by 0 bases, leaving 14 bases between them. In DNA, the CDR3 is TGTGCCAGCAGCCAGGGGACCCTAGTAGCTAACTATGGCTACACCTTC. It codes for CASSQGTLVANYGYTF.

The V call is TRBV19, the J call TRBJ1-3; 7 nucleotides align to TRBD1. With 1 base clipped from V and 0 bases from J, the junction kept 0 bases outside the gene matches. From germline, CDR1 is LNHDA and CDR2 SQIVND (reference sequence). The CDR3 contains 15 residues. CDR3: CASSIAGGSGNTIYF. For the CDR3, the DNA is TGTGCCAGTAGTATAGCAGGGGGCTCTGGAAACACCATATATTTT.

This clone has only a few counts. V usage is TRBV6-8 and J usage is TRBJ1-1, with 8 bases fitting TRBD1. Germline V gene lookup returns CDR1 MNHGY and CDR2 SAAAGT. The CDR3 loop spans 18 amino acids. Germline trimming cut 7 bases from V and 0 bases from J; bases unmatched to any gene: 16. The CDR3: CASTGSVVTGGMNTEAFF. CDR3 nucleotide sequence: TGTGCCAGCACCGGGTCGGTTGTTACAGGGGGAATGAACACTGAAGCTTTCTTT.

This clone was picked up a small number of times. The V gene is TRBV23-1, the J gene TRBJ2-7; D call uncertain. TRBV23-1 is known as an ORF, though its function is uncertain. The CDR3 is made up of 14 amino acids. Deletions cut 6 bases from V and 0 bases from J, with 12 bases between. Here the CDR3 reads CASSLWVSSYEQYF. The CDR3 DNA sequence: TGCGCCAGCAGCTTGTGGGTTAGCTCCTACGAGCAGTACTTC.

The chain has TRBV6-8 and TRBJ2-2; TRBD1 might be the D (5 bases). This CDR3 spans 17 amino acids. V dropped 2 bases and J dropped 1 base, with 14 bases sitting between them. The germline V gene encodes CDR1 MNHGY and CDR2 SAAAGT. The CDR3 DNA reads TGTGCCAGCAGTTACACCCCGGGCCAGGGGAACACCGGGGAGCTGTTTTTT. Its translation: CASSYTPGQGNTGELFF.

This clone was seen a handful of times. The chain employs TRBV11-3 and TRBJ2-5, with 7 bases identical to TRBD1. In germline, CDR1 is SGHNT, CDR2 YENEEA. The CDR3 covers 15 residues. Germline trimming cut 6 bases from V and 6 bases from J; bases unmatched to any gene: 13. In nucleotides, the CDR3 is TGTGCCAGCAGTGACCCCCGTGACAGGGCACAGACCCAGTACTTC. As protein: CASSDPRDRAQTQYF.

This chain joins TRBV6-8 and TRBJ2-7, with 7 nucleotides matching TRBD1. Per the germline V gene, CDR1 is MNHGY and CDR2 is SAAAGT. This CDR3 is 15 amino acids long. V dropped 5 bases and J dropped 1; count of bases not matched to a gene: 8. CDR3 coding DNA: TGTGCCAGCAGTGATAGGGGGCTTGGGTCCTACGAGCAGTACTTC. Its translation: CASSDRGLGSYEQYF.